One and the same sample provided the 32 T cell receptor beta chains below, sequenced in a study of T cells after somatic rescue of genetic block. Repertoires were generated with immunoSEQ multiplex PCR, while TCRdb's copy carries only in-frame clones and drops some. The sample has some 68,000 clones; more than 75% are singletons. Sequencing input: peripheral blood mononuclear cells (PBMCs). The receptors derive from a man aged 25 to 40.

The V gene is TRBV6-6, the J gene TRBJ2-5, with TRBD2 matching over 12 bases. CDR3 length: 14 amino acids. The junction had 4 bases not matched to a gene; V was cut back by 7 bases and J by 4 bases. Germline V CDR1 and CDR2: MNHNY, SVGAGI (reference sequence). CDR3 DNA: TGTGCCAGCACTCTAGCGGGAGGGCTAGAGACCCAGTACTTC. This codes for CASTLAGGLETQYF.

V and J are TRBV7-2 and TRBJ2-7, with D hard to call. The V and J ends lost 5 bases and 5 bases respectively, with 7 bases between them. Germline V gene data show CDR1 as SGHTA and CDR2 as FQGNSA. CDR3 length: 11 amino acids. CDR3 residues: CASSVHHEQYF. DNA for the CDR3: TGTGCCAGCAGCGTCCACCACGAGCAGTACTTC.

The chain employs TRBV7-2 and TRBJ2-1; D may be TRBD1 (7 bases). The V end was cut by 1 base, the J end by 4 bases, with 20 bases between. Germline V CDR1 and CDR2: SGHTA, FQGNSA. There are 18 residues in the CDR3. Here the CDR3 reads CASSLEGASVLGYNEQFF. The CDR3 nucleotides are TGTGCCAGCAGCTTAGAGGGGGCTAGCGTCTTGGGGTACAATGAGCAGTTCTTC.

This rearrangement joins TRBV4-2 to TRBJ2-1, with unresolved D. This CDR3 has 14 amino acids. Per the germline V gene, CDR1 is LGHNA and CDR2 is YNFKEQ. Trimming pared 5 bases from V and 10 bases from J, leaving 18 bases between. This CDR3 reads CASSERPIPNEQFF. CDR3 sequence (DNA): TGTGCCAGCAGCGAACGCCCCATTCCTAACGAGCAGTTCTTC.

This clone was seen only once. CDR3 loop: CASSLRQGRTGELFF. CDR3 nucleotide sequence: TGTGCCAGCAGCTTAAGACAGGGGCGGACCGGGGAGCTGTTTTTT. This chain connects TRBV11-2 to TRBJ2-2, with 8 bases lining up with TRBD1. The CDR3 consists of 15 residues. Germline CDR1 reads SGHAT; CDR2 reads FQNNGV. V dropped 2 bases and J dropped 5; count of bases not matched to a gene: 4.

The V call is TRBV18, the J call TRBJ1-5; 7 positions match TRBD1. The CDR3 totals 16 residues. J was trimmed by 5 bases and V by 6 bases; bases with no gene match: 13. Germline V gene sequence: CDR1 KGHSH, CDR2 LQKENI. The CDR3 region is CASSQRMDRRDQPQHF. CDR3 sequence (DNA): TGTGCCAGCTCTCAACGAATGGACAGGCGAGATCAGCCCCAGCATTTT.

This clone was seen once. The DNA of the CDR3 is TGTGCCAGCAGCTATCGCATTTGGACTAGCGGGAGCGGGGAGCTGTTTTTT. It codes for CASSYRIWTSGSGELFF. The chain has TRBV7-2 and TRBJ2-2; 13 nucleotides match TRBD2. Per the germline V gene, CDR1 is SGHTA and CDR2 is FQGNSA. V shed 4 bases and J 7 bases; nucleotides not matched to a gene: 9. The length of the CDR3 is 17 residues.

The rearrangement uses TRBV2 and TRBJ2-1, with a possible D match to TRBD2 (5 bases). V was trimmed by 4 bases and J by 0 bases, leaving 10 bases between them. Germline V gives CDR1 SNHLY, CDR2 FYNNEI. CDR3 length equals 15 residues. The CDR3 loop reads CASSGAVGSYNEQFF. In DNA, the CDR3 is TGTGCCAGCAGTGGAGCGGTCGGCTCCTACAATGAGCAGTTCTTC.

This clone appeared a single time. This chain uses TRBV6-5 with TRBJ2-1; D not certain. Deletions cut 6 bases from V and 5 bases from J, with 11 bases between. Germline assignment: CDR1 MNHEY and CDR2 SVGAGI. The CDR3 runs 13 residues. DNA for the CDR3: TGTGCCAGCAGCCCAACCCTGGACAATGAGCAGTTCTTC. This encodes CASSPTLDNEQFF.

The chain carries TRBV29-1 and TRBJ2-1, with 7 bases lining up with TRBD1. CDR1 and CDR2 (germline): SQVTM, ANQGSEA. CDR3 length equals 13 residues. V was pared by 6 bases and J by 3 bases, with 5 bases of the junction left unmatched. CDR3 DNA: TGCAGCGTGGAGACAGGGAGCTACAATGAGCAGTTCTTC. Its translation is CSVETGSYNEQFF.

This clone occurred a few times. The chain joins TRBV9 to TRBJ1-1, with D possibly TRBD1 on 6 matching bases. Germline CDR1 and CDR2: SGDLS and YYNGEE. V was pared by 3 bases and J by 5 bases, with 11 bases between. This CDR3 region has 13 residues. The CDR3 protein is CASSGQGLTEAFF. Written as DNA, the CDR3 is TGTGCCAGCAGCGGTCAGGGGTTGACTGAAGCTTTCTTT.

The CDR3 here is CASSLAGGARQNTIYF. Written as DNA, the CDR3 is TGCGCCAGCAGCTTGGCCGGGGGGGCGCGACAAAACACCATATATTTT. The V call is TRBV5-1, the J call TRBJ1-3; TRBD1 is a possible D gene (6 bases). The CDR3 has 16 residues. The germline V gene has CDR1 SGHRS and CDR2 YFSETQ. V lost 0 bases, J lost 6 bases, and 16 bases lay in between.

This chain joins TRBV11-2 and TRBJ1-2; weak D call: TRBD1 (5 bases). The V end lost 2 bases, the J end lost 8 bases, and 12 bases lay between the germline ends. CDR3 length: 13 residues. Germline V gives CDR1 SGHAT, CDR2 FQNNGV. The DNA for the CDR3 is TGTGCCAGCAGCTTAACCAGGGAGGAGGGCTACACCTTC. Residues: CASSLTREEGYTF. The full variable domain, its missing parts supplied by reference TRBV11-2 and TRBJ1-2, is EAGVAQSPRYKIIEKRQSVAFWCNPISGHATLYWYQQILGQGPKLLIQFQNNGVVDDSQLPKDRFSAERLKGVDSTLKIQPAKLEDSAVYLCASSLTREEGYTFGSGTRLTVV.

This sequence joins TRBV28 and TRBJ1-6; D remains unclear. Looked up from germline, CDR1 is MDHEN and CDR2 is SYDVKM. The CDR3 is 16 amino acids. V lost 3 bases to trimming and J lost 5 bases, with 14 bases between them. CDR3 region: CASSFRGQLNNSPLHF. Here the CDR3 DNA reads TGTGCCAGCAGTTTTCGCGGCCAGCTCAATAATTCACCCCTCCACTTT.

This clone was seen only once. The chain has TRBV7-2 and TRBJ2-7; D might be TRBD1 (6 bases). V was clipped by 1 base and J by 0 bases, with 13 bases between them. This CDR3 has 16 residues. CDR1 is SGHTA and CDR2 is FQGNSA in the germline V gene. The CDR3 DNA sequence: TGTGCCAGCAGCTTAGAGGGTATAGGGGGCTCCTACGAGCAGTACTTC. Protein product: CASSLEGIGGSYEQYF. Variable domain in full (rest from reference TRBV7-2 and TRBJ2-7): GAGVSQSPSNKVTEKGKDVELRCDPISGHTALYWYRQSLGQGLEFLIYFQGNSAPDKSGLPSDRFSAERTGGSVSTLTIQRTQQEDSAVYLCASSLEGIGGSYEQYFGPGTRLTVT.

V gene TRBV4-3 combines with J gene TRBJ2-7; D is possibly TRBD1 or TRBD2 (7 bases each). The CDR3 is 18 amino acids. Trimming pared 0 bases from V and 5 bases from J, leaving 23 bases between. CDR1 is LGHNA, CDR2 YSLEER, per germline. The CDR3 nucleotides are TGCGCCAGCAGCCAAGAGGGGGGGGGAAGGACAGGTACCAACGAGCAGTACTTC. Its protein is CASSQEGGGRTGTNEQYF.

V usage is TRBV4-3 and J usage is TRBJ1-4; perhaps TRBD1 as D (6 bases). The CDR3 runs 18 residues. The V end was cut by 1 base, the J end by 0 bases, with 15 bases between. Germline CDR1 LGHNA, CDR2 YSLEER. The CDR3, as DNA: TGCGCCAGCAGCCAAGGGGGGGGGCTGGGCGCAACTAATGAAAAACTGTTTTTT. The encoded protein is CASSQGGGLGATNEKLFF.

J is TRBJ2-4 and V is TRBV4-3; either TRBD1 or TRBD2 may supply D (5 bases each). Germline V gives CDR1 LGHNA, CDR2 YSLEER. The CDR3 sequence is 15 residues long. The ends were cut back, 0 bases at V and 4 bases at J, with 10 bases in the middle. The DNA for the CDR3 is TGCGCCAGCAGCCAAGAGGGGGACGTGAAAAACATTCAGTACTTC. Residues: CASSQEGDVKNIQYF.

The V call is TRBV4-2, the J call TRBJ2-3; 9 bases agree with TRBD2. The CDR3 consists of 18 residues. In germline, CDR1 is LGHNA, CDR2 YNFKEQ. V dropped 0 bases and J dropped 4; count of bases not matched to a gene: 11. The CDR3 coding sequence is TGTGCCAGCAGCCAAGATGGCCGGTGGGCGGGAGGGTCAGATACGCAGTATTTT. It specifies CASSQDGRWAGGSDTQYF.

The gene calls are TRBV30 and TRBJ2-1; TRBD2 matches 7 bases. The junction had 10 bases not matched to a gene; V was cut back by 8 bases and J by 0 bases. The germline gives CDR1 GTSNPN, CDR2 SVGIG (reference sequence). The length of the CDR3 is 15 residues. CDR3: CAGLTSPNSYNEQFF. The DNA for the CDR3 is TGTGCCGGTCTGACTAGCCCGAACTCCTACAATGAGCAGTTCTTC.

The genes are TRBV6-6 and TRBJ2-1; no reliable D call. CDR1 is MNHNY, CDR2 SVGAGI, per germline (reference sequence). The V gene lost 5 bases and the J gene lost 2 bases, with 13 bases spanning the gap. The CDR3 spans 15 residues. CDR3 coding DNA: TGTGCCAGCAGTCCCCCCAGGACCCCCTACAATGAGCAGTTCTTC. It specifies CASSPPRTPYNEQFF.

The chain employs TRBV5-6 and TRBJ1-4; TRBD1 matches 12 bases. This CDR3 contains 16 residues. Germline values: CDR1 SGHDT, CDR2 YYEEEE. V trimming: 4 bases; J trimming: 4 bases; junction bases outside the gene matches: 5. CDR3 nucleotides: TGTGCCAGCAGCAGGGACAGGGGGCTAGGTAATGAAAAACTGTTTTTT. Translation: CASSRDRGLGNEKLFF.

The chain employs TRBV7-9 and TRBJ2-3; 13 bases are shared with TRBD2. V lost 0 bases to trimming and J lost 2 bases; unmatched junction nucleotides: 2. The CDR3 is 17 amino acids. The germline V gene has CDR1 SEHNR and CDR2 FQNEAQ (reference sequence). The CDR3 loop is CASSLATSGGYTDTQYF. For the CDR3, the DNA is TGTGCCAGCAGCTTAGCGACTAGCGGGGGGTACACAGATACGCAGTATTTT.

The rearrangement joins TRBV7-3 to TRBJ1-1, with D uncertain. Germline CDR1 SGHTA, CDR2 FQGTGA. Trimming took 5 bases from V and 1 from J, leaving 8 bases between them. The CDR3 is 13 residues long. CDR3: CASSLEGNTEAFF. Written as DNA, the CDR3 is TGTGCCAGCAGCCTTGAGGGGAACACTGAAGCTTTCTTT.

The DNA for the CDR3 is TGTGCCAGCAGCATAGGGTTGGGGTACGAGCAGTACTTC. Translation gives CASSIGLGYEQYF. The J gene is TRBJ2-7, the V gene TRBV7-7; D uncertain. V lost 5 bases and J lost 4, with 12 bases in between. This CDR3 region has 13 residues. Germline V gene lookup returns CDR1 SSHAT and CDR2 FNYEAQ (reference sequence).

This chain connects TRBV13 to TRBJ2-1, with D maybe TRBD1 (5 bases). Germline CDR1 and CDR2: PRHDT and FYEKMQ (reference sequence). V was clipped by 4 bases and J by 8 bases, with 15 bases between them. The CDR3 is 14 residues long. The CDR3 region is CASSYGAQAYEQFF. The CDR3 DNA sequence: TGTGCCAGCAGCTATGGGGCCCAAGCTTATGAGCAGTTCTTC.

This sequence joins TRBV4-3 and TRBJ2-1, with 10 bases matching TRBD2. CDR1 and CDR2 from the germline V gene are LGHNA and YSLEER. Germline trimming cut 4 bases from V and 3 bases from J; bases unmatched to any gene: 6. The CDR3 is made up of 16 amino acids. CDR3 in DNA: TGCGCCAGCAGCCGAATCCTAGCGGGAGACTACAATGAGCAGTTCTTC. This encodes CASSRILAGDYNEQFF.

The rearrangement joins TRBV19 to TRBJ1-4, with TRBD1 matching over 7 bases. The CDR3 spans 15 residues. V lost 7 bases to trimming and J lost 7 bases; unmatched junction nucleotides: 12. In germline, CDR1 is LNHDA, CDR2 SQIVND (reference sequence). CDR3 DNA sequence: TGTGCCAGTACCACCCTCGACAGGGATTCTGAAAAACTGTTTTTT. Encoded protein: CASTTLDRDSEKLFF.

This chain connects TRBV7-9 to TRBJ2-7; a possible D gene is TRBD1 (5 bases). CDR3 size: 15 residues. V was cut by 2 bases and J by 0 bases, with 11 bases left in between. Germline CDR1 reads SEHNR; CDR2 reads FQNEAQ (reference sequence). The CDR3 is CASSLNPGISYEQYF. The CDR3 DNA sequence: TGTGCCAGCAGCTTAAACCCAGGGATCTCCTACGAGCAGTACTTC. The entire variable domain, with the rest obtained from reference TRBV7-9 and TRBJ2-7, is as follows: DTGVSQNPRHKITKRGQNVTFRCDPISEHNRLYWYRQTLGQGPEFLTYFQNEAQLEKSRLLSDRFSAERPKGSFSTLEIQRTEQGDSAMYLCASSLNPGISYEQYFGPGTRLTVT.

V usage is TRBV27 and J usage is TRBJ1-2; TRBD1 is a possible D gene (5 bases). The CDR3 covers 13 residues. V shed 0 bases and J shed 7 bases, with 9 bases lying between them. Per germline, CDR1 MNHEY and CDR2 SMNVEV (reference sequence). CDR3 nucleotides: TGTGCCAGCAGTTTATCGGGGGGATCTGGCTACACCTTC. This codes for CASSLSGGSGYTF.

The chain joins TRBV5-4 to TRBJ2-3; D possibly corresponds to TRBD1 (5 bases). Germline CDR1 reads SGHNT; CDR2 reads YYREEE (reference sequence). This CDR3 is built from 14 residues. The germline V and J ends were trimmed by 1 base and 0 bases, with 6 bases remaining between them. The CDR3, as DNA: TGTGCCAGCAGCTTGCCAGGGAGCACAGATACGCAGTATTTT. Residues: CASSLPGSTDTQYF.

The CDR3 loop is CASREGQVNTGELFF. The CDR3 DNA is TGTGCCAGCAGGGAGGGACAGGTGAACACCGGGGAGCTGTTTTTT. The J gene is TRBJ2-2, the V gene TRBV28, with 8 nucleotides matching TRBD1. V was clipped by 6 bases and J by 1 base; unmatched bases: 4. This CDR3 spans 15 amino acids. Germline V gene sequence: CDR1 MDHEN, CDR2 SYDVKM.